This T cell receptor (beta chain) comes out of a study of early stage breast cancer tumors. Looking at the study overall: Samples were sequenced at about 9.7-fold average coverage. Study-wide findings and caveats: Most shared enriched TCRB sequences were commonly generated ones.

Comment on this clone: No antigen is known for it.

Repertoires were generated with immunoSEQ multiplex PCR, while TCRdb's copy carries only in-frame clones and drops some. The sample lists just over 70,000 clones; approximately 79% were seen once. The material sequenced was blood. The TCR was taken from a person between 60 and 70 years old with breast cancer.

The CDR3 is CASSGKTGREKLFF. CDR3 coding DNA: TGCGCCAGCAGTGGAAAGACAGGGCGAGAAAAACTGTTTTTT. V is TRBV10-2 and J is TRBJ1-4; 7 bases align to TRBD1. CDR1 is WSHSY and CDR2 is SAAADI in the germline V gene. Trimming cost V 4 bases and J 8 bases; bases outside gene matches: 7. The CDR3 runs to 14 residues.